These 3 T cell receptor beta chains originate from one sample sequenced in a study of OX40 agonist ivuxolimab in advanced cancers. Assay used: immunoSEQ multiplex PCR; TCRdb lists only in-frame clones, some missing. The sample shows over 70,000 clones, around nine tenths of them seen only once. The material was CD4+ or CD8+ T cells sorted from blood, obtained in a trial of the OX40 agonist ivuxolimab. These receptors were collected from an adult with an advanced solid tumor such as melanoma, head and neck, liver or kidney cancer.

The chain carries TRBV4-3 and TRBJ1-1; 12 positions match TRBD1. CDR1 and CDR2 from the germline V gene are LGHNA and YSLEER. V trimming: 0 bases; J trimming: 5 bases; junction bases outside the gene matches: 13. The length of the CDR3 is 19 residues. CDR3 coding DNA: TGCGCCAGCAGCCAAGATCTTCCCGGGACAGGGGGCCGATGGACTGAAGCTTTCTTT. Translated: CASSQDLPGTGGRWTEAFF.

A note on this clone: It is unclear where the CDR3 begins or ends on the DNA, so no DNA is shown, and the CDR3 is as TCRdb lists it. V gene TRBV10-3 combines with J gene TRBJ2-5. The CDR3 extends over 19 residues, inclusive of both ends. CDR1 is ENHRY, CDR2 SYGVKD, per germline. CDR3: CATGSFGNGGAKTGETQYF.

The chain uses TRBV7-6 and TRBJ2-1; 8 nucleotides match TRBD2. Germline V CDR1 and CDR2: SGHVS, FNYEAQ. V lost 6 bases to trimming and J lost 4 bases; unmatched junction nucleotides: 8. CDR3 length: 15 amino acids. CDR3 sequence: CASSSGLGSYNEQFF. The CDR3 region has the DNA TGTGCCAGCAGTTCGGGACTAGGTTCTTACAATGAGCAGTTCTTC.